This entry is about one T cell receptor beta chain. This clonotype was counted ten times or more. Its specific antigen is unknown. No quality values exist for individual bases; no much larger clone is one base distant. Clipping removes 6 bases from V and 9 bases from J, with 11 as the unmatched junction base count. The CDR3 goes from the cysteine to the phenylalanine over 14 residues. Of all the DNA, just the CDR3 is kept, 42 bases in frame from base 1. To demonstrate the VDJtools post-analysis software, TCR beta repertoires were profiled from the peripheral blood of 10 to 15 young patients with multiple sclerosis. Multiple sclerosis patients were children and adolescents aged about 6 to 17 years. This entry belongs to a study of post-analysis software for immune sequencing data (dated by TCRdb to about 2015). General notes on the study: Recorded disease courses included relapsing-remitting, secondary progressive and progressive-relapsing multiple sclerosis, with some patients lacking subtype annotation. A subset of samples was prepared in parallel using single-end sample barcoding, then pooled and co-amplified after Illumina adapter ligation. Patient repertoires were compared against about twelve previously published healthy control repertoires from donors aged roughly 6 to 28 years.

Results and caveats for the whole study, not just this receptor: The control group was slightly older than the multiple sclerosis patient group. Compared with controls, multiple sclerosis patients had significantly lower normalized Chao1 diversity, a finding suggesting substantial peripheral T-cell clonal expansion. Significantly higher frequencies in patients than in controls were found for roughly 5 TRBV segments, including TRBV5-6, TRBV5-1 and TRBV20-1. Direct clustering with F measure showed strong co-clustering of samples prepared in the same batch, prompting a batch-effect correction.

Libraries were made using PCR. TCRdb shows the sequencer as Illumina HiSeq 2500. To reduce PCR and sequencing biases, unique molecular identifiers were incorporated into the TCR beta cDNA libraries. Per 1 to 10 million input T cells, some 500,000 cDNA molecules were obtained, such that each molecule approximated one T cell. The patient libraries were prepared and sequenced with the same protocol used for the earlier healthy control dataset. Samples belonging to the same batch were prepared together, multiplexed and sequenced on a shared HiSeq lane. The authors processed their data as follows. MIGEC was used to process the raw barcoded reads, and molecular identifier groups with only a single read were discarded before consensus assembly and CDR3 extraction. VDJtools was used for post-analysis of the clonotype tables, and diversity was normalized by down-sampling every dataset to the size of the smallest sample. To correct batch-related cross-sample contamination, repertoire overlap clustering matched CDR3 amino acid sequences but not nucleotide sequences. TCRdb reanalyzed the raw reads on its own, using fastp at Q25 for trimming and MiXCR for clone calling, and kept in-frame beta chains. A single entry per CDR3 protein holds the most common genes and DNA from its merged rows. These V and J calls originate from TCRdb's pipeline instead of the authors' own analysis. This sample gives about 150,000 distinct CDR3 sequences in total; over 25% of them show up just once. Roughly 1.6% of the sample comes from the top ten.

The chain is assembled from TRBV12-3 or TRBV12-4 and TRBJ2-1, with TRBD2 identical over 7 junction bases. The sample consisted of blood. The clonotype originates from a girl aged 5 to 17 with multiple sclerosis. The CDR3 has the sequence CASSPGGSGGEQFF. The DNA sequence reads TGTGCCAGCAGCCCGGGGGGAAGTGGCGGTGAGCAGTTCTTC.